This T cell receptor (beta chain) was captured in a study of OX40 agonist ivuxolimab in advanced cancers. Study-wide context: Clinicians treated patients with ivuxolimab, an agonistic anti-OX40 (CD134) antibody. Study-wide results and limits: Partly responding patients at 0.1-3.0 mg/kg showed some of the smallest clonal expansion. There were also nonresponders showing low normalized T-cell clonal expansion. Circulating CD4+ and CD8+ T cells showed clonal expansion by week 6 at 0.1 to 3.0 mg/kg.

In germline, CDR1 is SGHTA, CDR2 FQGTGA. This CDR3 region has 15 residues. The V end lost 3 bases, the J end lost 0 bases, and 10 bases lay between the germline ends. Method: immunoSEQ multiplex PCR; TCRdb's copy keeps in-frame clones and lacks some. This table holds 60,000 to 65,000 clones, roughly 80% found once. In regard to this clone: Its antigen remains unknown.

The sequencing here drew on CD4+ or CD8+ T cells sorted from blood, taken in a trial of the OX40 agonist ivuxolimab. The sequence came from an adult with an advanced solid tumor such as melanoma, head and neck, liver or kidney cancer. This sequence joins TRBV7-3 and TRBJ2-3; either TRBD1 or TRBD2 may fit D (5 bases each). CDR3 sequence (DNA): TGTGCCAGCAGCTTGGGGGTTTCTAGCACAGATACGCAGTATTTT. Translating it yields CASSLGVSSTDTQYF.